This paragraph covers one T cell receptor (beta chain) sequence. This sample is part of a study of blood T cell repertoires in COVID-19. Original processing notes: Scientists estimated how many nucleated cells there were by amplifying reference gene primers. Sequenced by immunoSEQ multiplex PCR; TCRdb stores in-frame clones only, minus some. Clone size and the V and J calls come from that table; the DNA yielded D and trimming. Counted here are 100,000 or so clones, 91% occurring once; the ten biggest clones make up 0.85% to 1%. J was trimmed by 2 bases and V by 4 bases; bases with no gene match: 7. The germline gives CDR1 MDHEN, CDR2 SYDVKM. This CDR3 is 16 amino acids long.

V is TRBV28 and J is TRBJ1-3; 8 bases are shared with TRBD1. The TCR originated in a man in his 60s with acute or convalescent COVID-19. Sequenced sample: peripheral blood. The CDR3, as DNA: TGTGCCAGCAGTTCCTGGGGACAGGCGCCTGGAAACACCATATATTTT. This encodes CASSSWGQAPGNTIYF.